A selection of T cell receptor beta chains follows, all from one sample in a study of control samples from healthy donors and cancer patients. Produced via immunoSEQ multiplex PCR; TCRdb's table is partial and in-frame only. The table includes some 120,000 clones, about 87% detected once. The specimen sequenced was blood. The receptor set was obtained from a man in his sixties in good health. The CDR3 runs from the conserved cysteine through the conserved F or W. D genes are given only for firm matches. Clone size is stated in some rows and not others, as once, few, many or a class when expanded.

CDR3aa: CATPGTENTEAFF
CDR3nt: TGTGCCACCCCGGGGACAGAGAACACTGAAGCTTTCTTT
d_gene: TRBD1
abundance: .
len: 13
v_gene: TRBV9
j_gene: TRBJ1-1

CDR3aa: CATSDSGRTEAFF
CDR3nt: TGTGCCACCAGTGATAGCGGGAGGACTGAAGCTTTCTTT
d_gene: .
abundance: few
len: 13
v_gene: TRBV24-1
j_gene: TRBJ1-1

CDR3aa: CSVNGVASASYEQYF
CDR3nt: TGCAGCGTAAATGGGGTTGCTAGCGCCTCCTACGAGCAGTACTTC
d_gene: .
abundance: .
len: 15
v_gene: TRBV29-1
j_gene: TRBJ2-7

CDR3aa: CASSLVEGTDTGELFF
CDR3nt: TGCGCCAGCAGCTTGGTTGAGGGCACGGACACCGGGGAGCTGTTTTTT
d_gene: .
abundance: .
len: 16
v_gene: TRBV5-1
j_gene: TRBJ2-2

CDR3aa: CASSARDREPNERGLFF
CDR3nt: TGTGCCAGCAGTGCCCGGGACAGGGAACCAAATGAACGGGGACTGTTTTTT
d_gene: TRBD1
abundance: .
len: 17
v_gene: TRBV6-4
j_gene: TRBJ1-4

CDR3aa: CASSPRTGESTEAFF
CDR3nt: TGTGCCAGCTCACCAAGGACAGGGGAGAGTACTGAAGCTTTCTTT
d_gene: TRBD1
abundance: .
len: 15
v_gene: TRBV18
j_gene: TRBJ1-1

CDR3aa: CASSPGSASSSTEAFF
CDR3nt: TGTGCCAGCAGTCCAGGGTCTGCTTCATCGAGCACTGAAGCTTTCTTT
d_gene: .
abundance: few
len: 16
v_gene: TRBV2
j_gene: TRBJ1-1

CDR3aa: CASSLAGSHGNTIYF
CDR3nt: TGTGCCAGCAGCTTAGCAGGGAGTCACGGAAACACCATATATTTT
d_gene: .
abundance: .
len: 15
v_gene: TRBV7-6
j_gene: TRBJ1-3

CDR3aa: CASSSTGSGYTGELFF
CDR3nt: TGCGCCAGCAGCTCAACAGGTAGCGGCTACACCGGGGAGCTGTTTTTT
d_gene: .
abundance: .
len: 16
v_gene: TRBV5-1
j_gene: TRBJ2-2

CDR3aa: CASSLSGQGGYTF
CDR3nt: TGTGCCAGCAGCCTTTCAGGACAGGGCGGCTACACCTTC
d_gene: TRBD1
abundance: .
len: 13
v_gene: TRBV28
j_gene: TRBJ1-2

CDR3aa: CASRNELGAVEKLFF
CDR3nt: TGTGCCAGCAGGAACGAGCTAGGGGCTGTCGAAAAACTGTTTTTT
d_gene: .
abundance: .
len: 15
v_gene: TRBV2
j_gene: TRBJ1-4

CDR3aa: CASSFSGPNYGYTF
CDR3nt: TGTGCCAGCAGCTTCTCAGGGCCTAACTATGGCTACACCTTC
d_gene: .
abundance: .
len: 14
v_gene: TRBV28
j_gene: TRBJ1-2

CDR3aa: CASSFGLRGGTYEQYF
CDR3nt: TGCGCCAGCAGCTTTGGCCTTCGGGGGGGTACCTACGAGCAGTACTTC
d_gene: TRBD2
abundance: .
len: 16
v_gene: TRBV5-1
j_gene: TRBJ2-7

CDR3aa: CASSYGQGGNNQPQHF
CDR3nt: TGTGCCAGCAGTTACGGACAGGGGGGCAACAATCAGCCCCAGCATTTT
d_gene: TRBD1
abundance: few
len: 16
v_gene: TRBV6-6
j_gene: TRBJ1-5

CDR3aa: CASSFAGSDTQYF
CDR3nt: TGTGCCAGCAGCTTTGCAGGTTCCGATACGCAGTATTTT
d_gene: .
abundance: .
len: 13
v_gene: TRBV11-2
j_gene: TRBJ2-3

CDR3aa: CASRYDSQNNSPLHF
CDR3nt: TGTGCCAGCAGATACGACAGCCAGAATAATTCACCCCTCCACTTT
d_gene: .
abundance: .
len: 15
v_gene: TRBV6-2/TRBV6-3
j_gene: TRBJ1-6

CDR3aa: CATSTGSANEKLFF
CDR3nt: TGCGCCACCTCGACAGGGTCGGCTAATGAAAAACTGTTTTTT
d_gene: TRBD1
abundance: .
len: 14
v_gene: TRBV5-1
j_gene: TRBJ1-4

CDR3aa: CASSSWDGGSGNQPQHF
CDR3nt: TGTGCCAGCAGTTCCTGGGACGGAGGGAGTGGCAATCAGCCCCAGCATTTT
d_gene: .
abundance: .
len: 17
v_gene: TRBV28
j_gene: TRBJ1-5

CDR3aa: CASSGGGTNTEAFF
CDR3nt: TGTGCCAGCTCCGGAGGGGGTACGAACACTGAAGCTTTCTTT
d_gene: .
abundance: few
len: 14
v_gene: TRBV18
j_gene: TRBJ1-1

CDR3aa: CASSLARVGNNEQFF
CDR3nt: TGTGCCAGCAGTTTAGCGCGGGTAGGGAACAATGAGCAGTTCTTC
d_gene: .
abundance: few
len: 15
v_gene: TRBV27
j_gene: TRBJ2-1

CDR3aa: CASSQVGTGGTNYGYTF
CDR3nt: TGTGCCAGCAGCCAAGTAGGGACAGGGGGTACTAACTATGGCTACACCTTC
d_gene: TRBD1
abundance: .
len: 17
v_gene: TRBV4-2
j_gene: TRBJ1-2

CDR3aa: CASSTGTGATQHF
CDR3nt: TGTGCCAGCAGTACCGGGACAGGGGCGACCCAGCATTTT
d_gene: TRBD1
abundance: .
len: 13
v_gene: TRBV27
j_gene: TRBJ1-5

CDR3aa: CASSGRDRAYEQYF
CDR3nt: TGTGCCAGTAGCGGCCGGGACAGGGCCTACGAGCAGTACTTC
d_gene: TRBD1
abundance: .
len: 14
v_gene: TRBV19
j_gene: TRBJ2-7

CDR3aa: CASSLGGAGNTEAFF
CDR3nt: TGTGCCAGCAGCTTAGGTGGGGCAGGGAACACTGAAGCTTTCTTT
d_gene: .
abundance: .
len: 15
v_gene: TRBV7-6
j_gene: TRBJ1-1

CDR3aa: CASSLTRDLYLQETQYF
CDR3nt: TGTGCCAGCAGCTTAACCCGGGACTTATACCTCCAAGAGACCCAGTACTTC
d_gene: .
abundance: .
len: 17
v_gene: TRBV11-2
j_gene: TRBJ2-5

CDR3aa: CASSDFMEETQYF
CDR3nt: TGTGCCAGTTCGGACTTCATGGAGGAGACCCAGTACTTC
d_gene: .
abundance: few
len: 13
v_gene: TRBV19
j_gene: TRBJ2-5

CDR3aa: CASSPKTGPLYGYTF
CDR3nt: TGTGCCAGCAGTCCTAAAACAGGGCCCCTCTATGGCTACACCTTC
d_gene: .
abundance: .
len: 15
v_gene: TRBV28
j_gene: TRBJ1-2

CDR3aa: CATQIGSPNYGYTF
CDR3nt: TGTGCCACCCAGATCGGCTCACCCAACTATGGCTACACCTTC
d_gene: .
abundance: .
len: 14
v_gene: TRBV28
j_gene: TRBJ1-2

CDR3aa: CATGDTATNEKLFF
CDR3nt: TGTGCCACCGGAGACACCGCAACTAATGAAAAACTGTTTTTT
d_gene: .
abundance: .
len: 14
v_gene: TRBV28
j_gene: TRBJ1-4

CDR3aa: CASSYRGGNSPLHF
CDR3nt: TGTGCCAGCAGCTACAGGGGAGGCAATTCACCCCTCCACTTT
d_gene: TRBD1
abundance: once
len: 14
v_gene: TRBV7-2
j_gene: TRBJ1-6

CDR3aa: CASSPLWTEAFF
CDR3nt: TGTGCCAGCAGTCCCTTATGGACTGAAGCTTTCTTT
d_gene: .
abundance: .
len: 12
v_gene: TRBV12-3/TRBV12-4
j_gene: TRBJ1-1

CDR3aa: CASSPPARGTNTGELFF
CDR3nt: TGTGCCAGCTCACCACCGGCCCGGGGGACGAACACCGGGGAGCTGTTTTTT
d_gene: .
abundance: .
len: 17
v_gene: TRBV18
j_gene: TRBJ2-2